This TCR beta chain was captured in a study of shared clonotypes between healthy human individuals. Study-level information: Per donor, CD8 memory used one plate, CD8 naive used two, CD4 memory used three and CD4 naive used three.

This CDR3 is built from 15 residues. The J segment lost 8 bases and the V segment lost 8 bases, leaving 14 bases of the junction unmatched. Germline values: CDR1 SGHRS, CDR2 YFSETQ. The authors ran the assay at deep level. Several immunoSEQ plates held equal portions of the genomic DNA taken from each subset. The table came from immunoSEQ multiplex PCR; TCRdb's copy has only in-frame clones and leaves some out. Of roughly 1.4 million clones in the sample, around 98.5% were seen once. Donors were Caucasian adults residing in Nashville, Tennessee, USA. The V call is TRBV5-1, the J call TRBJ2-1, with 9 nucleotides matching TRBD2. Sequencing used naive CD4+ T cells sorted from blood. Subset indicated: CD45RA+ positively selected. This receptor was obtained from a man between 25 and 39 years old in good health. CDR3 bases: TGCGCCAGTGGGATAGCGGGAGTAGAATCGGATGAGCAGTTCTTC. It encodes CASGIAGVESDEQFF.